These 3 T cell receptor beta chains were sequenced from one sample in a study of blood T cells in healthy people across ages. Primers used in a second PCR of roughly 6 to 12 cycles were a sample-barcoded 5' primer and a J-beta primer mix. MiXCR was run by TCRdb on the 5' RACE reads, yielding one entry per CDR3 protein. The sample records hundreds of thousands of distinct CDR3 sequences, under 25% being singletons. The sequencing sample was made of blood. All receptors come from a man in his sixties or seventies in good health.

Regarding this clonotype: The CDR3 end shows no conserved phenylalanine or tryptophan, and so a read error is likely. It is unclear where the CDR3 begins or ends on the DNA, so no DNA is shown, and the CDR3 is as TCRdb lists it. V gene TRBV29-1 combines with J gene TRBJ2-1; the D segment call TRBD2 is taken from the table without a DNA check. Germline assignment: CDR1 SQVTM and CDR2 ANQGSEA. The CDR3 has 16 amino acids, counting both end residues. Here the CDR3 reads CSVDWSGTSGRYERFL.

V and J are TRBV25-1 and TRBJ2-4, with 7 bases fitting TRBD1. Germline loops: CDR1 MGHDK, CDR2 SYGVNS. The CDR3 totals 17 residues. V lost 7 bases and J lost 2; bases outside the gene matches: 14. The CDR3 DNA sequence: TGTGCCAGCACAAAAGGGGGCGCTGACCCCTCCAAAAACATTCAGTACTTC. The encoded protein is CASTKGGADPSKNIQYF.

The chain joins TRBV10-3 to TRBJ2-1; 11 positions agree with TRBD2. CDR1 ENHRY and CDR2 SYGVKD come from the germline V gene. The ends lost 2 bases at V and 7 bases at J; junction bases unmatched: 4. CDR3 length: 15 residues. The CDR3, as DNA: TGTGCCATCAGTGAGCCGACTAGCGGGAATAATGAGCAGTTCTTC. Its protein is CAISEPTSGNNEQFF.